The clone carrying this TCR beta chain was observed once. The antigen is undetermined. The data were obtained in a study of cytomegalovirus exposure and HLA in healthy donors. Healthy donors of bone marrow made up the group. The study's findings and limits: A likely sequencing artifact accounted for one observed cluster of highly shared sequence variants.

The PCR employed 60 Vbeta primers together with 13 Jbeta primers. TCRdb's table, derived via immunoSEQ multiplex PCR, lists solely in-frame clones and lacks some. The sample lists approximately 150,000 clones, around 59% seen once, with around 1.9% in the top ten. V was clipped by 2 bases and J by 3 bases, with 8 bases between them. Looked up from germline, CDR1 is MNHEY and CDR2 is SVGAGI. The CDR3 extends over 13 amino acids. Sample: PBMCs. This sequence joins TRBV6-5 and TRBJ2-7, with D perhaps TRBD1 (5 bases). The clonotype originates from a male donor in good health and CMV-seronegative. The CDR3 sequence: CASSYNRNYEQYF. CDR3 nucleotides: TGTGCCAGCAGTTACAACAGGAACTACGAGCAGTACTTC.